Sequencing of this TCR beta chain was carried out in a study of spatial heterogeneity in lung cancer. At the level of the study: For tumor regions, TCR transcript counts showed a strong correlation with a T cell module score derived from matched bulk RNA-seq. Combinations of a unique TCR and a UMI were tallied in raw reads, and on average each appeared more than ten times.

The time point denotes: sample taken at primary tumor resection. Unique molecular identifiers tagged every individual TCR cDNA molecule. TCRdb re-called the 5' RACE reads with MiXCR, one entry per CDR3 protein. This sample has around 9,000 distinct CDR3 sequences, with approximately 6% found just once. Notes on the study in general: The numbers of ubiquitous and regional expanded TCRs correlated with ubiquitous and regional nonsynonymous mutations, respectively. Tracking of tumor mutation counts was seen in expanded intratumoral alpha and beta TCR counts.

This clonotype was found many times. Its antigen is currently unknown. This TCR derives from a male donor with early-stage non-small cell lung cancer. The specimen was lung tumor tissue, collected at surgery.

CDR3 sequence (DNA): TGTGCCAGCAGCGTAGACCTTACAACTAATGAAAAACTGTTTTTT. Translation gives CASSVDLTTNEKLFF. This chain joins TRBV9 and TRBJ1-4; D is uncertain. The CDR3 loop spans 15 amino acids. CDR1 is SGDLS and CDR2 is YYNGEE in the germline V gene. Trimming pared 0 bases from V and 0 bases from J, leaving 6 bases between.